These 10 T cell receptor beta chains share one sample of origin, sequenced in a study of T-cell reconstitution after alpha-beta-depleted transplantation in children (dated by TCRdb to the mid-2010s). Per the publication, the treatment or condition label means: allogeneic hematopoietic cell transplantation with graft depleted of TCRalphabeta T cells and CD19 B cells. Library method: PCR. TCRdb shows the sequencer as Illumina HiSeq 2500. TCR libraries were prepared with molecular barcoding, using unique molecular identifiers to normalize TCRbeta repertoire quantification. TCRdb itself trimmed the public reads at Q25 with fastp, ran MiXCR and retained productive beta chains. Each CDR3 protein gets just one entry, which takes the most common genes and DNA from the rows behind it. The sample profile shows around 490,000 distinct CDR3 sequences; around 10% of them were found once. The ten largest clonotypes hold approximately 14% of the sample.

Sequencing used PBMCs, mostly from graft donor cells, obtained 180 days after TCRalphabeta/CD19-depleted stem cell transplant. The receptor set was obtained from a female patient between 2 and 15 years old who had a stem cell transplant for aplastic anemia, so the T cells may come from the graft donor.

CDR3 bases: TGTGCCAGCAGCTTCGAACCAGGGGGCAATCAGCCCCAGCATTTT. Protein product: CASSFEPGGNQPQHF. The V gene is TRBV7-2, the J gene TRBJ1-5, with D tentatively TRBD1 (6 bases). V lost 3 bases and J 2 bases, leaving 11 bases between the germline ends. There are 15 residues in the CDR3. The germline CDR1 and CDR2 sequences are SGHTA and FQGNSA.

This clonotype was observed many times. The gene calls are TRBV12-3 or TRBV12-4 and TRBJ2-2; 9 bases line up with TRBD2. This CDR3 is 16 amino acids long. Losses at the gene ends were 5 bases for V and 2 bases for J; bases not matched to a gene: 6. The CDR3 loop is CASSPRLADNTGELFF. CDR3 DNA sequence: TGTGCCAGCAGTCCCCGACTAGCGGACAACACCGGGGAGCTGTTTTTT.

This chain uses TRBV16 with TRBJ2-3, with 12 bases identical to TRBD2. Germline values: CDR1 KGHSY, CDR2 FQNENV. The CDR3 has 17 residues. The trim removed 2 bases at V and 6 bases at J, leaving 9 bases unmatched. The CDR3 DNA is TGTGCCAGCAGCCAACACGGACTAGCGGGACTAGGCGATACGCAGTATTTT. It yields the protein CASSQHGLAGLGDTQYF. Full variable domain (rest looked up from reference TRBV16 and TRBJ2-3): GEEVAQTPKHLVRGEGQKAKLYCAPIKGHSYVFWYQQVLKNEFKFLISFQNENVFDETGMPKERFSAKCLPNSPCSLEIQATKLEDSAVYFCASSQHGLAGLGDTQYFGPGTRLTVL.

This clonotype occurred a few times. The gene calls are TRBV6-1 and TRBJ2-7; D is undetermined. The V gene's germline CDR1 is MNHNS and CDR2 SASEGT. The CDR3 is 11 residues long. Trimming stripped 11 bases from V and 2 bases from J, with 10 bases between. The CDR3 bases are TGTGCCGTTGGGCCAGCCTACGAGCAGTACTTC. Its translation: CAVGPAYEQYF.

This CDR3 is CSVTGDYGYTF. The CDR3 DNA reads as TGCAGCGTGACAGGGGACTATGGCTACACCTTC. V gene TRBV29-1 combines with J gene TRBJ1-2, with 8 bases fitting TRBD1. Trimming took 6 bases from V and 3 from J; bases not matched to a gene: 0. From germline, CDR1 is SQVTM and CDR2 ANQGSEA. CDR3 size: 11 residues.

This chain uses TRBV15 with TRBJ2-3, with 9 bases aligning to TRBD2. Germline V gene sequence: CDR1 LNHNV, CDR2 YYDKDF (reference sequence). The CDR3 spans 17 residues. V gave up 1 base and J gave up 11 bases; unmatched junction bases: 16. The CDR3 spells CATSRGPLAGGPGLQYF. The CDR3 DNA reads TGTGCCACCAGCAGAGGCCCCTTGGCGGGAGGGCCGGGTTTGCAGTATTTT.

This clonotype has a handful of counts. The chain joins TRBV7-9 to TRBJ2-1, with TRBD2 matching 8 bases. V lost 5 bases and J lost 10; bases outside the gene matches: 7. Germline CDR1 SEHNR, CDR2 FQNEAQ (reference sequence). The CDR3 length is 13 residues. The CDR3 region is CASSAGGAREQFF. CDR3 nucleotides: TGTGCCAGCAGCGCCGGGGGGGCTAGGGAGCAGTTCTTC.

This clonotype showed up just a few times. The chain is built from TRBV5-4 and TRBJ2-2, with 12 nucleotides matching TRBD2. V lost 0 bases, J lost 5 bases, and 2 bases stayed unmatched. The CDR3 sequence is 16 residues long. Germline CDR1 reads SGHNT; CDR2 reads YYREEE (reference sequence). The CDR3 DNA is TGTGCCAGCAGCTTGGGGACTAGCGGGGTTACCGGGGAGCTGTTTTTT. Translated, it gives CASSLGTSGVTGELFF.

The CDR3 here is CASSFRVNQPQHF. CDR3 coding DNA: TGTGCCAGCAGCTTTCGGGTGAATCAGCCCCAGCATTTT. The chain recombines TRBV7-3 with TRBJ1-5; no clear D. Trimming took 3 bases from V and 4 from J, leaving 7 bases between them. This CDR3 spans 13 amino acids. Germline V gene sequence: CDR1 SGHTA, CDR2 FQGTGA.

This clonotype was observed a few times. The V call is TRBV7-2, the J call TRBJ2-2; TRBD1 aligns across 9 bases. The V gene end was trimmed by 5 bases and the J gene end by 4 bases; junction bases not matched to a gene: 5. Germline V lookup: CDR1 SGHTA, CDR2 FQGNSA. This CDR3 is 15 amino acids long. The CDR3 loop is CASSKGQGVTGELFF. The CDR3 coding sequence is TGTGCCAGCAGCAAGGGACAGGGTGTCACCGGGGAGCTGTTTTTT. The whole variable domain, remainder taken from reference TRBV7-2 and TRBJ2-2, is GAGVSQSPSNKVTEKGKDVELRCDPISGHTALYWYRQSLGQGLEFLIYFQGNSAPDKSGLPSDRFSAERTGGSVSTLTIQRTQQEDSAVYLCASSKGQGVTGELFFGEGSRLTVL.